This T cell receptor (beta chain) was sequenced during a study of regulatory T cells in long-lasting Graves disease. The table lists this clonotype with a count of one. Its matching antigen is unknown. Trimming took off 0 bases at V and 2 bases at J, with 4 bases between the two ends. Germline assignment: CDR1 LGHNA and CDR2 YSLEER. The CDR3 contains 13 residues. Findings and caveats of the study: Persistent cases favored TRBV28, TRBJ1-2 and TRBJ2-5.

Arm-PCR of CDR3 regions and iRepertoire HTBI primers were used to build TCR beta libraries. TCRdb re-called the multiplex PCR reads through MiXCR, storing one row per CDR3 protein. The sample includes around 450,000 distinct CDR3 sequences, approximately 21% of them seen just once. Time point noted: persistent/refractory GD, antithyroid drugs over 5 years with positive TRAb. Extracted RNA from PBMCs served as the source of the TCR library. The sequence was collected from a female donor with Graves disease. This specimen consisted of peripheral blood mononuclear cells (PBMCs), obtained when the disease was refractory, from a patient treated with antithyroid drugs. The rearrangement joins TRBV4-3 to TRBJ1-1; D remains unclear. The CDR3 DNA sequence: TGCGCCAGCAGCCAAGAGTTTAACACTGAAGCTTTCTTT. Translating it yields CASSQEFNTEAFF.